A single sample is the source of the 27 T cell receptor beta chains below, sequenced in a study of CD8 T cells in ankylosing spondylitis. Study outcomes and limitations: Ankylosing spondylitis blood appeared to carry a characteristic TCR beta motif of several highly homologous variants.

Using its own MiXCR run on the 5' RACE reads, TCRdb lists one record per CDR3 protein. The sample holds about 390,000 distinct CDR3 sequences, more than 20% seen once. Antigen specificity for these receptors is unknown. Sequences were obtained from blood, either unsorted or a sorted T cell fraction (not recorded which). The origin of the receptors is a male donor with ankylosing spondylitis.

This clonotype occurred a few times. The CDR3 reads CASSKGTSILYEQYF. Written as DNA, the CDR3 is TGTGCCAGTAGTAAGGGGACTAGCATTCTCTACGAGCAGTACTTC. The rearrangement joins TRBV19 to TRBJ2-7, with 9 bases matching TRBD2. The CDR3 is 15 amino acids. The V gene's germline CDR1 is LNHDA and CDR2 SQIVND (reference sequence). With V trimmed by 4 bases and J by 3 bases, 7 bases remained unmatched.

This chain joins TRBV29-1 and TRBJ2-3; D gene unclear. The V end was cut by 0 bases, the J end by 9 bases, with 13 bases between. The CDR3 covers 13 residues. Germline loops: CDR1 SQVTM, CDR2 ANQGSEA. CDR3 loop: CSVEDQGRRTQYF. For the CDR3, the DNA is TGCAGCGTTGAAGATCAAGGCAGGCGGACGCAGTATTTT.

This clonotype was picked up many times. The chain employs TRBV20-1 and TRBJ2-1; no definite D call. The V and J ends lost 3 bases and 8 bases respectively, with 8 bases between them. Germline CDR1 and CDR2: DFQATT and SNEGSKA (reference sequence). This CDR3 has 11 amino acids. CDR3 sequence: CSASGSYEQFF. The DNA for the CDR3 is TGCAGTGCTAGTGGTAGCTATGAGCAGTTCTTC.

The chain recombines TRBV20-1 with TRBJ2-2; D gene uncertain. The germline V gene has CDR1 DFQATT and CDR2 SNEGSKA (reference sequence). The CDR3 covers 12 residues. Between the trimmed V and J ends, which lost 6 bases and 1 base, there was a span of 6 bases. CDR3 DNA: TGCAGTGCGGCGAAGAACACCGGGGAGCTGTTTTTT. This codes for CSAAKNTGELFF.

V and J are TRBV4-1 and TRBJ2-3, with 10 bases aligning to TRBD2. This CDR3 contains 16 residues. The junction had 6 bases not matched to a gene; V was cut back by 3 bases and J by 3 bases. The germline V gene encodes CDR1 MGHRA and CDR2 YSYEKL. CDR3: CASSHPGLALTDTQYF. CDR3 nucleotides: TGCGCCAGCAGCCACCCGGGACTAGCGCTTACAGATACGCAGTATTTT.

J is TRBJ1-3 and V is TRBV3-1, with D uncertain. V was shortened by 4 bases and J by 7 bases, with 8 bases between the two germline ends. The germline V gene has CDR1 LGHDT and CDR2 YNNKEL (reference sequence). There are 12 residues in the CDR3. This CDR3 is CASSPLWNTIYF. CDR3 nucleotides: TGTGCCAGCAGCCCACTCTGGAACACCATATATTTT.

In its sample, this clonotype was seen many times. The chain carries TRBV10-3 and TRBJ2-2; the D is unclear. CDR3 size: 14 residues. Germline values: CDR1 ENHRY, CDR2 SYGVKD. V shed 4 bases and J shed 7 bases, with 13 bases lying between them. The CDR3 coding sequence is TGTGCCATCAGTGGTTCTCGGGCTGGCGGGGAGCTGTTTTTT. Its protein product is CAISGSRAGGELFF.

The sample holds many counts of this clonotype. CDR3 sequence reads: CSVGLAGGGSYNEQFF. In nucleotides, the CDR3 is TGCAGCGTTGGACTAGCGGGAGGGGGCTCCTACAATGAGCAGTTCTTC. The chain has TRBV29-1 and TRBJ2-1, with 14 bases that match TRBD2. The length of the CDR3 is 16 residues. Germline lookup yields CDR1 SQVTM and CDR2 ANQGSEA. Trimming at V came to 4 bases and at J to 0 bases, leaving 2 bases not matched to a gene.

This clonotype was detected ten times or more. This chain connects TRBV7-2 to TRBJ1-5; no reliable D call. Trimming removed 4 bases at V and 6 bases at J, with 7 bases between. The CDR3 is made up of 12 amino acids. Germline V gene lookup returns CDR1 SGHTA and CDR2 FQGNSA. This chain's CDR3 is CASSSTGQPQHF. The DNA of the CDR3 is TGTGCCAGCAGCTCTACCGGTCAGCCCCAGCATTTT.

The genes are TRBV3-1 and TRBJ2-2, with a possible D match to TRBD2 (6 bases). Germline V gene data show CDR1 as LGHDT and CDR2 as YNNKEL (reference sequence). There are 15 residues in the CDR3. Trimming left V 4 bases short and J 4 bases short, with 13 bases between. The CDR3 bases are TGTGCCAGCAGCCCCTCTTGGAGGGCCACCGGGGAGCTGTTTTTT. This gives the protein CASSPSWRATGELFF.

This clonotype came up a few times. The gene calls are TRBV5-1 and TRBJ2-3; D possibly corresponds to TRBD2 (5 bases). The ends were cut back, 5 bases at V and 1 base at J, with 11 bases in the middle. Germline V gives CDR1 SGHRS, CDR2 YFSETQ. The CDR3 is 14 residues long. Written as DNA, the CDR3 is TGCGCCAGCAGGGACCATAGCGGCACAGATACGCAGTATTTT. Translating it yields CASRDHSGTDTQYF. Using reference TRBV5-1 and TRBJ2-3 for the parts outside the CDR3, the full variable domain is KAGVTQTPRYLIKTRGQQVTLSCSPISGHRSVSWYQQTPGQGLQFLFEYFSETQRNKGNFPGRFSGRQFSNSRSEMNVSTLELGDSALYLCASRDHSGTDTQYFGPGTRLTVL.

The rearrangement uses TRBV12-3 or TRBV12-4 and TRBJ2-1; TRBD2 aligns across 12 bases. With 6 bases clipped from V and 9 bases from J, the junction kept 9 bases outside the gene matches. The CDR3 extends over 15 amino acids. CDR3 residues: CASSSPSGGGSEQFF. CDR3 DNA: TGTGCCAGCAGCTCCCCTAGCGGGGGGGGTAGTGAGCAGTTCTTC.

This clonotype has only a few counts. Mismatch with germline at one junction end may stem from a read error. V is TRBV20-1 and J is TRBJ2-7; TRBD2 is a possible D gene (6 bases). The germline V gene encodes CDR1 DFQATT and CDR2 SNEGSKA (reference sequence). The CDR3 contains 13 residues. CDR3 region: CSARGSGAYGQYF. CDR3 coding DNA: TGCAGTGCTAGAGGTAGCGGAGCCTACGGGCAGTACTTC.

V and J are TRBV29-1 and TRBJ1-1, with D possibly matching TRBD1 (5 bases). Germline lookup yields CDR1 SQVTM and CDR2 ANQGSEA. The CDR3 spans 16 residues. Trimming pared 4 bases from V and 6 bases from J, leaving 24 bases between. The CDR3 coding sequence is TGCAGCGTTGCGTATAGGGGAAGGGGTTTTTCGGCTGAAGCTTTCTTT. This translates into CSVAYRGRGFSAEAFF.

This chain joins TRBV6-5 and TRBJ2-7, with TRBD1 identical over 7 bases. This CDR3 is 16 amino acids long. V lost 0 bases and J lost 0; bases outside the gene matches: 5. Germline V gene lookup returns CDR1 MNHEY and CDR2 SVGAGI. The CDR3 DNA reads TGTGCCAGCAGTTACTCCCCGGGGACAGCCTCCTACGAGCAGTACTTC. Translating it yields CASSYSPGTASYEQYF.

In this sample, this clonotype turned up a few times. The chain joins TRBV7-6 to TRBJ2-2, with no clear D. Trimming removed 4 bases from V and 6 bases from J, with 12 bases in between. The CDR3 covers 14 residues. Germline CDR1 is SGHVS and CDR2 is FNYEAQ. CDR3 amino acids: CASSSSGMAGELFF. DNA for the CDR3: TGTGCCAGCAGCTCCTCAGGAATGGCCGGGGAGCTGTTTTTT.

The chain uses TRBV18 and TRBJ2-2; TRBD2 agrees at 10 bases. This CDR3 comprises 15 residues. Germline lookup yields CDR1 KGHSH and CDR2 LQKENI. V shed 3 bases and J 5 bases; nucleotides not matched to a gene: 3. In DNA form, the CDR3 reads TGTGCCAGCTCACCCCTAGCGGGAGATACCGGGGAGCTGTTTTTT. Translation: CASSPLAGDTGELFF.

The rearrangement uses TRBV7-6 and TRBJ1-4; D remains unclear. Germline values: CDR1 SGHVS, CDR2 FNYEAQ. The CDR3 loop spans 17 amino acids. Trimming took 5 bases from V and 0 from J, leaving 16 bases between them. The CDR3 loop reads CASSPEDGLATNEKLFF. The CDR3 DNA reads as TGTGCCAGCAGCCCGGAGGACGGACTTGCAACTAATGAAAAACTGTTTTTT.

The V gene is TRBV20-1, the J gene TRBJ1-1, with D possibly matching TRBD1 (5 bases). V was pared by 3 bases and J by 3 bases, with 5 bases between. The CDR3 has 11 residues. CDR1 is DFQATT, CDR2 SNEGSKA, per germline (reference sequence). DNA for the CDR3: TGCAGTGCTAGGACAGACACTGAAGCTTTCTTT. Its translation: CSARTDTEAFF.

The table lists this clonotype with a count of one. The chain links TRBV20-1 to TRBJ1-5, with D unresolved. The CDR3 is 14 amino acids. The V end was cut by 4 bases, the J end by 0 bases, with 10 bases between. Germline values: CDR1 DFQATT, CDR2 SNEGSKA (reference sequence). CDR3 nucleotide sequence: TGCAGTGCTACAACGGATTATAGCAATCAGCCCCAGCATTTT. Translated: CSATTDYSNQPQHF.

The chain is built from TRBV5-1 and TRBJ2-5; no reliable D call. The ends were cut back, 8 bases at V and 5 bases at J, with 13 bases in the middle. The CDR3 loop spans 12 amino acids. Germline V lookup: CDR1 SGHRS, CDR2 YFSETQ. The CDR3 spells CASSAVRETQYF. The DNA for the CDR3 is TGCGCCAGTTCGGCCGTGCGGGAGACCCAGTACTTC.

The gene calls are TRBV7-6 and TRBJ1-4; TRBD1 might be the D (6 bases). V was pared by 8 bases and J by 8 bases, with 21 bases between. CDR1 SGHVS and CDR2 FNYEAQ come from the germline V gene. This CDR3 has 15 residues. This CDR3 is CASSPRGGGQEKLFF. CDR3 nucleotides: TGTGCCAGCTCCCCCAGAGGCGGGGGGCAGGAAAAACTGTTTTTT.

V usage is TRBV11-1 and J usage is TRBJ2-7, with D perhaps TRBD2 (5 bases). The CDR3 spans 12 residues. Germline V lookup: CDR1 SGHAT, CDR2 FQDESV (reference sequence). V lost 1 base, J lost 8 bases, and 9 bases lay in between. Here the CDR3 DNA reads TGTGCCAGCAGCTTAGGGTTCGGGAAGCAGTACTTC. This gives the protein CASSLGFGKQYF.

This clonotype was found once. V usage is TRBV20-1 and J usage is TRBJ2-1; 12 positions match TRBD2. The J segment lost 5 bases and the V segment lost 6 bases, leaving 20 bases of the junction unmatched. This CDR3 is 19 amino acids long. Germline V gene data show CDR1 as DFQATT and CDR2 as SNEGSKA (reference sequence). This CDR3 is CSAARGILAGGGAHNEQFF. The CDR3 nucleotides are TGCAGTGCGGCTCGGGGCATACTAGCGGGAGGCGGGGCCCACAATGAGCAGTTCTTC.

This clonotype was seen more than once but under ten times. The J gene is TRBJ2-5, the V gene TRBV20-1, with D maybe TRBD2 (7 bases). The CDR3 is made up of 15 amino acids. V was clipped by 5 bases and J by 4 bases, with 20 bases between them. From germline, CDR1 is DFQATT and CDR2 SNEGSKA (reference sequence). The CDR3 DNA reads TGCAGTGCTCACGAGTTCGGGGGGCTGGTAGAGACCCAGTACTTC. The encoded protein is CSAHEFGGLVETQYF.

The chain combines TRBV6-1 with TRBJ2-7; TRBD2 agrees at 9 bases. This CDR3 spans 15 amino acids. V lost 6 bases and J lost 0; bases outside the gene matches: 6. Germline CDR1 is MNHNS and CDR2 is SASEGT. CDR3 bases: TGTGCCAGCAGAAGACTAGCGGATCACTCCTACGAGCAGTACTTC. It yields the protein CASRRLADHSYEQYF.

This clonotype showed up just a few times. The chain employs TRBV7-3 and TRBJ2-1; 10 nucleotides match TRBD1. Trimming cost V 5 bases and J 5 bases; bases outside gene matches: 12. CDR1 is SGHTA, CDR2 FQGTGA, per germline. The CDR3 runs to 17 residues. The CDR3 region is CASSAKGTGQGNNEQFF. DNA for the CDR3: TGTGCCAGCAGCGCTAAAGGCACGGGACAGGGGAACAATGAGCAGTTCTTC.